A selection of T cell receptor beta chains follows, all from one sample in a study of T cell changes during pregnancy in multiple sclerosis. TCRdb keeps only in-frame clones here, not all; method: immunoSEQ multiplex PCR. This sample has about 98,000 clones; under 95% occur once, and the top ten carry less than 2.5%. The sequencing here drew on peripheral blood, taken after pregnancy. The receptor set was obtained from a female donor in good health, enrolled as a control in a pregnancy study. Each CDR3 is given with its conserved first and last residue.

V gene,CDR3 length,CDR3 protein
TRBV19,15,CASSIRTGGLSPLHF
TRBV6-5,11,CASIQGGEQYF
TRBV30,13,CASNRVLTGELFF
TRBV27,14,CASSPGQGRGEQFF
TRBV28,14,CASSSPGGTDTQYF
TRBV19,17,CASRQPGQGMSSYEQYF
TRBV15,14,CATSSNRDSYEQYF
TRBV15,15,CATTSAGQLRNEQFF
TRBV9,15,CASSDSGGTSYEQYF
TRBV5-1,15,CASSSLIAGVNEQFF
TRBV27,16,CASSPNPSGQLYGYTF
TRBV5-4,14,CASSLQGAIEKLFF
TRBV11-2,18,CASSLSFARLAEENEQFF
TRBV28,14,CASSLDIRFDEQYF
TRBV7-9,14,CASSDTGRRDTIYF
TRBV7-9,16,CASSPVASGTTDTQYF
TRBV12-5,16,CASGSRPGQKPGELFF
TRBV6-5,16,CASSYQASPSNYGYTF
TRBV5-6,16,CASSLVGQGDTDTQYF
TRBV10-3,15,CAISESSGSYFEQYF
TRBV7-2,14,CASSLDPGLNIQYF
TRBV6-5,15,CASSGSSGGAETQYF
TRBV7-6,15,CASSAPGQGRETQYF
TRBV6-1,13,CASSRQGTYGYTF
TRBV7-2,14,CASSRDSSTNEQFF
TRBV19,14,CASAGTGYELGYTF
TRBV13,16,CASSSNGLGGVHEQYF
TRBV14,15,CASSLLGSTYNEQFF
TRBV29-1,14,CSVVRQGGQETQYF
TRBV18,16,CASSPPGSSGANVLTF
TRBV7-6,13,CASSLVAQETQYF
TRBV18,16,CASSPLPGDSGNTIYF
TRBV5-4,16,CASSLGGSGLQETQYF
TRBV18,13,CASSPSVEGEQYF
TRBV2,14,CASRGGGARETQYF
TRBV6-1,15,CASSEARWEGDGYTF
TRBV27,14,CASSGGLAGGEQFF
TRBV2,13,CASSRGGTGELFF
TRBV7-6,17,CASSFDAGTSGPYEQYF
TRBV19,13,CASSSYSTDTQYF
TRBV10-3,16,CAISVLAGDVTGELFF
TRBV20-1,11,CSAGLEETQYF
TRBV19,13,CATMGGLGYEQYF
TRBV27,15,CASSPHSLRNTEAFF
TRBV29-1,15,CSVFEQGGNTGELFF
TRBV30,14,CACRRSGGAGELFF
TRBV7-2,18,CASSSGGTSATNTGELFF